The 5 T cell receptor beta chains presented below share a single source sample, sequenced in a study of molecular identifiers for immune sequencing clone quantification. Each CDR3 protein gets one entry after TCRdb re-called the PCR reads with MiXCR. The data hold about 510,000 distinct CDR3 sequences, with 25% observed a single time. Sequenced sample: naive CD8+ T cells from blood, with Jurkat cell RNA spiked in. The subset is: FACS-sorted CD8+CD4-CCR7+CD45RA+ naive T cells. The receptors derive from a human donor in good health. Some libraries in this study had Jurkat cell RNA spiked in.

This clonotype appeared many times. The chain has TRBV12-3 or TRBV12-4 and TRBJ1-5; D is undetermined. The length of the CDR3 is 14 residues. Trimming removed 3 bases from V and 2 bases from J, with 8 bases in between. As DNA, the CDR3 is TGTGCCAGCAGTTTGGGATTGGGCAATCAGCCCCAGCATTTT. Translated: CASSLGLGNQPQHF.

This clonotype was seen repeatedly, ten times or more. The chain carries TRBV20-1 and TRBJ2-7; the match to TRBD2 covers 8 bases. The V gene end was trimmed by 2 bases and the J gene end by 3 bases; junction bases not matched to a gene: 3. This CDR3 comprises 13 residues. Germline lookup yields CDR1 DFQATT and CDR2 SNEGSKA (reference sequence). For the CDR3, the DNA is TGCAGTGCTAGAAGGAGCGGGAGCTACGAGCAGTACTTC. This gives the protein CSARRSGSYEQYF.

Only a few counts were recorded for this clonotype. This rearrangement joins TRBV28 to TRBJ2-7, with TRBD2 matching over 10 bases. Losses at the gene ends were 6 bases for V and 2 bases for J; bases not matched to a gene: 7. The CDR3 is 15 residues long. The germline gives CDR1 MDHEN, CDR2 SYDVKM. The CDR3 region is CASRVTSGAPYEQYF. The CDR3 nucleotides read TGTGCCAGCAGGGTAACTAGCGGGGCCCCCTACGAGCAGTACTTC. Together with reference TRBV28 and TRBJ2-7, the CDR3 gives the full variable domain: DVKVTQSSRYLVKRTGEKVFLECVQDMDHENMFWYRQDPGLGLRLIYFSYDVKMKEKGDIPEGYSVSREKKERFSLILESASTNQTSMYLCASRVTSGAPYEQYFGPGTRLTVT.

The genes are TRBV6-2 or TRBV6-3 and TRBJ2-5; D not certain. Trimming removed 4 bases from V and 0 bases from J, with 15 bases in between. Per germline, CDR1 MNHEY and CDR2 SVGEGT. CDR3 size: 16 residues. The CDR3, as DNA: TGTGCCAGCAGTTCATGGTTACCCGCTAACCAAGAGACCCAGTACTTC. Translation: CASSSWLPANQETQYF.

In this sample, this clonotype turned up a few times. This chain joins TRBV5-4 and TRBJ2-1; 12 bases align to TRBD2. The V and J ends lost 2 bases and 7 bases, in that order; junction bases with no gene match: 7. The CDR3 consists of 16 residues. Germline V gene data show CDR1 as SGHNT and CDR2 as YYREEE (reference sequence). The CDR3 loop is CASSFLGLAGLNEQFF. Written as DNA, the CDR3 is TGTGCCAGCAGCTTCCTCGGACTAGCGGGATTAAATGAGCAGTTCTTC.